The 7 T cell receptor beta chains below were found in one sample sequenced in a study of T cell responses to AZD1222 COVID-19 vaccine. TCRdb's copy holds only in-frame clones and misses some; the assay was immunoSEQ multiplex PCR. Of 150,000 to 200,000 clones in the sample, around 92% are singletons; the top ten hold 1.3%. This material consisted of peripheral blood, taken 28 days after the second AZD1222 dose. The receptors come from an adult who received the AZD1222 COVID-19 vaccine.

The CDR3 sequence is CASSVGIGGGAFF. Here the CDR3 DNA reads TGTGCCAGCAGCGTAGGGATCGGGGGTGGAGCTTTCTTT. The chain couples TRBV9 to TRBJ1-1; D is perhaps TRBD1 (5 bases). Germline V gives CDR1 SGDLS, CDR2 YYNGEE. The CDR3 sequence is 13 residues long. V was clipped by 0 bases and J by 10 bases, with 13 bases between them.

CDR3 sequence: CATSTAGSTDTQYF. The DNA for the CDR3 is TGTGCCACCAGCACGGCGGGAAGCACAGATACGCAGTATTTT. The V gene is TRBV15, the J gene TRBJ2-3; TRBD2 is a possible D gene (6 bases). The CDR3 sequence is 14 residues long. V lost 4 bases to trimming and J lost 0 bases, with 8 bases between them. Per the germline V gene, CDR1 is LNHNV and CDR2 is YYDKDF (reference sequence).

The gene calls are TRBV18 and TRBJ2-7; D perhaps matches TRBD1 (5 bases). Trimming pared 4 bases from V and 3 bases from J, leaving 16 bases between. The CDR3 loop spans 15 amino acids. Germline CDR1 KGHSH, CDR2 LQKENI. The CDR3 region has the DNA TGTGCCAGCTCACAGGACAAGGACGGAATCTACGAGCAGTACTTC. This encodes CASSQDKDGIYEQYF.

The rearrangement uses TRBV24-1 and TRBJ1-1; TRBD1 is a possible D gene (6 bases). The germline gives CDR1 KGHDR, CDR2 SFDVKD. CDR3 length: 13 residues. The V and J ends lost 4 bases and 9 bases respectively, with 14 bases between them. For the CDR3, the DNA is TGTGCCACCAGTGAAGGTACCGGGACACAAGCTTTCTTT. Translating it yields CATSEGTGTQAFF.

J is TRBJ2-5 and V is TRBV5-1; 9 bases fit TRBD1. J lost 3 bases, V lost 4 bases, and 4 bases had no gene match. CDR1 is SGHRS and CDR2 is YFSETQ in the germline V gene. The CDR3 is made up of 14 amino acids. In nucleotides, the CDR3 is TGCGCCAGCAGCCGGGGACAGGGAGAAGAGACCCAGTACTTC. Translated, it gives CASSRGQGEETQYF.

V and J are TRBV5-1 and TRBJ2-5, with 7 positions matching TRBD1. The V and J ends lost 4 bases and 5 bases, in that order; junction bases with no gene match: 11. Germline CDR1 is SGHRS and CDR2 is YFSETQ. This CDR3 spans 15 amino acids. The CDR3 loop reads CASSTSTGLGETQYF. The DNA of the CDR3 is TGCGCCAGCAGCACCTCGACAGGGTTGGGGGAGACCCAGTACTTC.

In nucleotides, the CDR3 is TGTGCCAGCAGTGAATCTGACAGGGACACCGGGGAGCTGTTTTTT. The encoded protein is CASSESDRDTGELFF. The V call is TRBV25-1, the J call TRBJ2-2, with 7 bases identical to TRBD1. This CDR3 has 15 amino acids. Germline V lookup: CDR1 MGHDK, CDR2 SYGVNS. V shed 1 base, J shed 3 bases, and the junction held 2 bases outside the gene matches.